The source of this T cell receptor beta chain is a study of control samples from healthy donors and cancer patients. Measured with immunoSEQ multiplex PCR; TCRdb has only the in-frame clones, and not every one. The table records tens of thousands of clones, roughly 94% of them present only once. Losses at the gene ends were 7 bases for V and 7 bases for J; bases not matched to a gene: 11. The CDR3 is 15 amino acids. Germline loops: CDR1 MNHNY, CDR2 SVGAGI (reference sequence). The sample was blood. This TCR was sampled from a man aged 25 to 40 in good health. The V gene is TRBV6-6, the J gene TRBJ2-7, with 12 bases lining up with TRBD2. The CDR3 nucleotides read TGTGCCAGCACCACCCCAGGCCTAGCGGGAGGGGAGCAGTACTTC. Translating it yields CASTTPGLAGGEQYF.